This T cell receptor (beta chain) was captured by sequencing in a study of blood T cells in healthy people across ages. Study background: Template-switching capture recovered about one barcoded beta molecule per two T cells.

Per individual sample, total RNA of at least 5.5 micrograms was extracted. This clonotype has a handful of counts. No antigen is known for it. Study results and limitations: Researchers judged that diversity estimates from one million T cells fell short of true values. Observed TCR beta diversity per million T cells went down as age went up. This fall followed a roughly linear course with age.

J lost 5 bases, V lost 2 bases, and 9 bases had no gene match. The CDR3 is 15 amino acids. CDR1 and CDR2 from the germline V gene are MNHEY and SVGAGI. A second about 6 to 12 cycle PCR used barcoded and J-beta primers. Each CDR3 protein is one row after TCRdb ran MiXCR on the 5' RACE reads. The table lists approximately 790,000 distinct CDR3 sequences, approximately 67% of them singletons. The chain combines TRBV6-5 with TRBJ2-7; 7 positions match TRBD1. This clonotype was sampled from a young man in good health. The sample consisted of blood. The CDR3 DNA reads TGTGCCAGCAGTTACCTGGCGGCAGGGGGACACGAGCAGTACTTC. Its translation is CASSYLAAGGHEQYF.